A single sample gave rise to the 7 T cell receptor beta chains below, sequenced in a study of CD8 T cells in Susac syndrome. Reverse transcription of roughly 0.45 to 1 ug RNA was performed with random hexamers. TCRdb re-analysed the immunoSEQ multiplex PCR reads in MiXCR, keeping a single row per CDR3 protein. The data show fewer than 250,000 distinct CDR3 sequences, with 92% seen just once and around 0.14% held by the top ten. The specimen was CD8+ T cells from PBMCs. These receptor sequences come from a human donor with multiple sclerosis.

The rearrangement links TRBV27 to TRBJ1-5; unclear D gene. The CDR3 extends over 18 amino acids. The V gene lost 5 bases and the J gene lost 1 base, with 21 bases spanning the gap. Germline loops: CDR1 MNHEY, CDR2 SMNVEV (reference sequence). CDR3 bases: TGTGCCAGCAGTCCCGTCTATGACCGACTTAGGAGCAATCAGCCCCAGCATTTT. It is translated as CASSPVYDRLRSNQPQHF.

V gene TRBV13 combines with J gene TRBJ2-2; D call uncertain. Germline lookup yields CDR1 PRHDT and CDR2 FYEKMQ (reference sequence). V lost 2 bases, J lost 6 bases, and 13 bases lay in between. CDR3 length: 15 amino acids. CDR3 region: CASSLRSAQAGELFF. In DNA, the CDR3 is TGTGCCAGCAGCTTAAGGTCTGCTCAAGCCGGGGAGCTGTTTTTT.

This clonotype was seen more than once but under ten times. As DNA, the CDR3 is TGCGCCAGCAGCCAAGATGGGACTCAGCAGTACTTC. Translating it yields CASSQDGTQQYF. V is TRBV4-3 and J is TRBJ2-7, with a possible D match to TRBD2 (6 bases). CDR1 is LGHNA and CDR2 is YSLEER in the germline V gene. Trimming left V 0 bases short and J 8 bases short, with 8 bases between. This CDR3 is 12 amino acids long.

This chain joins TRBV3-1 and TRBJ2-5; possibly TRBD1 or TRBD2 for D (6 bases each). This CDR3 is built from 15 residues. Trimming cost V 0 bases and J 1 base, with 9 bases left between them. CDR1 is LGHDT and CDR2 is YNNKEL in the germline V gene (reference sequence). The CDR3 is CASSQEGGGQETQYF. The CDR3 nucleotides are TGTGCCAGCAGCCAAGAAGGGGGAGGCCAAGAGACCCAGTACTTC.

V gene TRBV12-3 or TRBV12-4 combines with J gene TRBJ2-7; D not certain. Trimming took off 4 bases at V and 3 bases at J, with 10 bases between the two ends. The CDR3 is 13 amino acids. CDR3 coding DNA: TGTGCCAGCAGTTCGGGTGCCGGCTACGAGCAGTACTTC. This encodes CASSSGAGYEQYF.

This chain links TRBV9 with TRBJ2-5; 8 positions match TRBD2. The CDR3 is 14 residues long. Germline CDR1 is SGDLS and CDR2 is YYNGEE. The V gene end was trimmed by 5 bases and the J gene end by 5 bases; junction bases not matched to a gene: 8. The CDR3 DNA follows: TGTGCCAGCAGTATTCACGGGGGGGCGGAGACCCAGTACTTC. This translates into CASSIHGGAETQYF.

The chain is built from TRBV5-1 and TRBJ2-7; a possible D gene is TRBD2 (6 bases). Germline V gene lookup returns CDR1 SGHRS and CDR2 YFSETQ. Between the trimmed V and J ends, which lost 0 bases and 6 bases, there was a span of 10 bases. The CDR3 totals 13 residues. The CDR3 DNA reads TGCGCCAGCAGCTTGGAAAACGGGGGCGAGCAGTACTTC. It codes for CASSLENGGEQYF.